This TCR beta chain was sequenced for a study of beta chain features in type 1 diabetes. Points from the study as a whole: Type 1 diabetes patients had fewer VDJ junction insertions and more deletions. People with Type 1 diabetes carried modestly yet significantly shorter TCRB CDR3s in all four CD4+ subsets. Patients showed naive, central memory and Treg TCRB repertoires that appeared more similar than those of healthy donors. When cDNA is sequenced, cells with high TCR expression could be over-represented.

Each population that was sorted was more than 95% pure. Since all of the isolated RNA was reverse transcribed, expressed TCRB transcripts were what got sequenced. Libraries were prepared by immunoSEQ multiplex PCR; TCRdb keeps only in-frame clonotypes and omits some of them. The data show some 160,000 clones, with roughly 9% seen just once and around 0.64% held by the top ten. Germline loops: CDR1 SGDLS, CDR2 YYNGEE. The CDR3 consists of 14 residues. The V gene end was trimmed by 2 bases and the J gene end by 5 bases; junction bases not matched to a gene: 2. About this clone: Antigen unknown.

The sequence was obtained from a woman in her thirties with type 1 diabetes. The chain combines TRBV9 with TRBJ2-2, with TRBD1 matching over 8 bases. Sequencing used central memory CD4+ T cells from blood. The CDR3 protein is CASSVTGATGELFF. The CDR3 DNA reads as TGTGCCAGCAGCGTGACAGGGGCAACCGGGGAGCTGTTTTTT.